Listed below are T cell receptor beta chains from one sample, sequenced in a study of T cell responses to AZD1222 COVID-19 vaccine. TCRdb's copy holds only in-frame clones and misses some; the assay was immunoSEQ multiplex PCR. The data show 95,000 to 150,000 clones, with 75% to 90% seen just once and about 3% held by the top ten. The sequences come from peripheral blood, collected on day 0 of AZD1222 vaccination. These receptors were taken from an adult in good health. Each CDR3 is given with its conserved first and last residue. Each record gives: CDR3 protein, CDR3 DNA, D gene, J gene, CDR3 length, clone size, V gene. A D gene is named only where the DNA matches it firmly. For some rows the clone size is stated as once, few or many, or as a class when expanded; others skip it.

cdr3_aa: CASSEALRGWNYEQYF
cdr3_nt: TGTGCCAGCAGTGAAGCCTTGAGGGGATGGAACTACGAGCAGTACTTC
d_call: .
j_call: TRBJ2-7
cdr3_length: 16
clone_size: .
v_call: TRBV2

cdr3_aa: CASSLDRVTGYTF
cdr3_nt: TGCGCCAGCAGCTTGGACAGGGTTACGGGCTACACCTTC
d_call: .
j_call: TRBJ1-2
cdr3_length: 13
clone_size: .
v_call: TRBV5-1

cdr3_aa: CSVEIAAGAGTDTQYF
cdr3_nt: TGCAGCGTTGAAATTGCGGCAGGGGCAGGCACAGATACGCAGTATTTT
d_call: .
j_call: TRBJ2-3
cdr3_length: 16
clone_size: .
v_call: TRBV29-1

cdr3_aa: CSASASGGEATQYF
cdr3_nt: TGCAGTGCTAGTGCTAGCGGGGGGGAGGCCACGCAGTATTTT
d_call: TRBD2
j_call: TRBJ2-3
cdr3_length: 14
clone_size: .
v_call: TRBV20-1

cdr3_aa: CASSEPGGLYGYTF
cdr3_nt: TGTGCCAGCAGTGAACCAGGGGGTCTCTATGGCTACACCTTC
d_call: TRBD1
j_call: TRBJ1-2
cdr3_length: 14
clone_size: .
v_call: TRBV2

cdr3_aa: CASTTGGPGSGANVLTF
cdr3_nt: TGTGCCAGTACTACGGGTGGTCCAGGCTCTGGGGCCAACGTCCTGACTTTC
d_call: .
j_call: TRBJ2-6
cdr3_length: 17
clone_size: once
v_call: TRBV19

cdr3_aa: CAISERGPQETQYF
cdr3_nt: TGTGCCATCAGTGAGAGGGGGCCACAAGAGACCCAGTACTTC
d_call: TRBD1
j_call: TRBJ2-5
cdr3_length: 14
clone_size: .
v_call: TRBV10-3

cdr3_aa: CASSQDSSTDTQYF
cdr3_nt: TGTGCCAGCAGCCAAGACAGCAGCACAGATACGCAGTATTTT
d_call: .
j_call: TRBJ2-3
cdr3_length: 14
clone_size: .
v_call: TRBV4-2

cdr3_aa: CASSLWDSGTGIYGYTF
cdr3_nt: TGTGCCAGCAGTTTATGGGACTCCGGGACAGGAATCTATGGCTACACCTTC
d_call: TRBD1
j_call: TRBJ1-2
cdr3_length: 17
clone_size: .
v_call: TRBV28

cdr3_aa: CASSHPSSTAPKEQFF
cdr3_nt: TGTGCCAGCAGCCATCCCAGTTCGACTGCTCCGAAGGAGCAGTTCTTC
d_call: .
j_call: TRBJ2-1
cdr3_length: 16
clone_size: .
v_call: TRBV7-9

cdr3_aa: CASSLRGQGTYEQFF
cdr3_nt: TGTGCCAGCAGCCTCAGGGGACAGGGGACCTATGAGCAGTTCTTC
d_call: TRBD1
j_call: TRBJ2-1
cdr3_length: 15
clone_size: .
v_call: TRBV7-8

cdr3_aa: CASSTSSGGREQYF
cdr3_nt: TGTGCCAGCAGTACCTCTAGCGGGGGGCGCGAGCAGTACTTC
d_call: TRBD2
j_call: TRBJ2-7
cdr3_length: 14
clone_size: .
v_call: TRBV6-5

cdr3_aa: CSASFESAGHTGELFF
cdr3_nt: TGCAGTGCTAGTTTTGAGTCGGCAGGTCACACCGGGGAGCTGTTTTTT
d_call: .
j_call: TRBJ2-2
cdr3_length: 16
clone_size: .
v_call: TRBV20-1

cdr3_aa: CASSQYQAYNSPLHF
cdr3_nt: TGTGCCAGCAGTCAATACCAAGCCTATAATTCACCCCTCCACTTT
d_call: .
j_call: TRBJ1-6
cdr3_length: 15
clone_size: once
v_call: TRBV6-2/TRBV6-3

cdr3_aa: CASSLMGGTDTQYF
cdr3_nt: TGTGCCAGCAGCTTAATGGGGGGCACAGATACGCAGTATTTT
d_call: .
j_call: TRBJ2-3
cdr3_length: 14
clone_size: .
v_call: TRBV7-3

cdr3_aa: CASTPQGPSGEAFF
cdr3_nt: TGTGCCAGCACCCCGCAGGGGCCTTCGGGTGAAGCTTTCTTT
d_call: .
j_call: TRBJ1-1
cdr3_length: 14
clone_size: .
v_call: TRBV7-9

cdr3_aa: CASSLWGPTGARGNTIYF
cdr3_nt: TGTGCCAGCAGTTTATGGGGTCCTACGGGAGCGAGGGGAAACACCATATATTTT
d_call: .
j_call: TRBJ1-3
cdr3_length: 18
clone_size: .
v_call: TRBV27

cdr3_aa: CASSQAETGSGNTIYF
cdr3_nt: TGCGCCAGCAGCCAAGCTGAGACAGGGTCCGGAAACACCATATATTTT
d_call: TRBD1
j_call: TRBJ1-3
cdr3_length: 16
clone_size: .
v_call: TRBV4-1

cdr3_aa: CASSRGGERHGYTF
cdr3_nt: TGCGCCAGCAGCCGCGGGGGGGAAAGGCATGGCTACACCTTC
d_call: .
j_call: TRBJ1-2
cdr3_length: 14
clone_size: .
v_call: TRBV4-3

cdr3_aa: CASSAGGGRGGGTDTQYF
cdr3_nt: TGTGCCAGCAGCGCGGGGGGAGGCCGCGGGGGGGGCACAGATACGCAGTATTTT
d_call: TRBD2
j_call: TRBJ2-3
cdr3_length: 18
clone_size: .
v_call: TRBV9

cdr3_aa: CATRPTGLNTEAFF
cdr3_nt: TGTGCCACCCGGCCGACGGGCTTGAACACTGAAGCTTTCTTT
d_call: .
j_call: TRBJ1-1
cdr3_length: 14
clone_size: .
v_call: TRBV15

cdr3_aa: CASSFPPSGPRAHEKLFF
cdr3_nt: TGTGCCAGCAGCTTCCCCCCTTCAGGGCCGAGGGCCCATGAAAAACTGTTTTTT
d_call: .
j_call: TRBJ1-4
cdr3_length: 18
clone_size: .
v_call: TRBV7-7

cdr3_aa: CASSLAGGRIYGYTF
cdr3_nt: TGCGCCAGCAGCTTGGCAGGGGGGCGGATCTATGGCTACACCTTC
d_call: TRBD1
j_call: TRBJ1-2
cdr3_length: 15
clone_size: once
v_call: TRBV5-1

cdr3_aa: CASSQDPRDHPPPDTQYF
cdr3_nt: TGTGCCAGCAGCCAGGACCCCAGGGACCACCCTCCCCCAGATACGCAGTATTTT
d_call: .
j_call: TRBJ2-3
cdr3_length: 18
clone_size: .
v_call: TRBV7-9

cdr3_aa: CASRLRRGREEKLFF
cdr3_nt: TGTGCCAGCAGGCTTCGCAGGGGGAGGGAGGAAAAACTGTTTTTT
d_call: TRBD1
j_call: TRBJ1-4
cdr3_length: 15
clone_size: .
v_call: TRBV13

cdr3_aa: CASSQNLRATQYF
cdr3_nt: TGTGCCAGCAGTCAAAATCTCAGGGCCACCCAGTACTTC
d_call: .
j_call: TRBJ2-5
cdr3_length: 13
clone_size: .
v_call: TRBV27